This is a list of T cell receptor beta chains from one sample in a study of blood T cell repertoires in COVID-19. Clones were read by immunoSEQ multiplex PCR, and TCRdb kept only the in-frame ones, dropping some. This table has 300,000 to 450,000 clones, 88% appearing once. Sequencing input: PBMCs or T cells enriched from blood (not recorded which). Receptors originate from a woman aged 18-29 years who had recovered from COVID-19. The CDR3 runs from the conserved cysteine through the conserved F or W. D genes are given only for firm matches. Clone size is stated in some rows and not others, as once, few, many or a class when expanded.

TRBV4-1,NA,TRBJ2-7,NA,CASSQAPTAYEQYF,TGCGCCAGCAGCCAAGCTCCGACAGCCTACGAGCAGTACTTC
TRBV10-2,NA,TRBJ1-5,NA,CASTRQLSNQPQHF,TGCGCCAGCACCAGACAGCTTAGCAATCAGCCCCAGCATTTT
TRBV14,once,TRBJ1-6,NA,CASSQDSYVSPLHF,TGTGCCAGCAGCCAAGATAGTTACGTTTCACCCCTCCACTTT
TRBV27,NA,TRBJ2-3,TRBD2,CASSERGGSTDTQYF,TGTGCCAGCAGTGAGCGGGGGGGAAGCACAGATACGCAGTATTTT
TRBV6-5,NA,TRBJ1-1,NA,CASSRTKNTEAFF,TGTGCCAGCAGTCGTACAAAGAACACTGAAGCTTTCTTT
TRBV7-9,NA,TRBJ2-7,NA,CASSLFPGESSYEQYF,TGTGCCAGCAGCTTATTCCCTGGGGAGAGCTCCTACGAGCAGTACTTC
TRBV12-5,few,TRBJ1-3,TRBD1,CASGPGQGTSGNTIYF,TGTGCTAGTGGTCCGGGACAGGGAACCTCTGGAAACACCATATATTTT
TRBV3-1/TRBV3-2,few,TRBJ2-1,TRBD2,CASSYLLTSGGTDEQFF,TGTGCCAGCAGCTACCTACTGACTAGCGGGGGAACGGATGAGCAGTTCTTC
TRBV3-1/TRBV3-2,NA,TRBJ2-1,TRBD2,CASSHKSGGVVEQFF,TGTGCCAGCAGCCACAAGAGCGGGGGGGTGGTTGAGCAGTTCTTC
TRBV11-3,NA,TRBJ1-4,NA,CASSPFTGATNEKLFF,TGTGCCAGCAGCCCCTTTACAGGTGCAACTAATGAAAAACTGTTTTTT
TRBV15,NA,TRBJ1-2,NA,CATSKTRGDGYTF,TGTGCCACCAGCAAGACTAGGGGTGATGGCTACACCTTC
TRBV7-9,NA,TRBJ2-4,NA,CASSLGPSPGKGNIQYF,TGTGCCAGCAGCTTAGGACCCAGTCCAGGGAAGGGGAACATTCAGTACTTC
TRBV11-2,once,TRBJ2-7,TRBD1,CASSLAVGTGTYEQYF,TGTGCCAGCAGCTTAGCGGTGGGGACAGGAACCTACGAGCAGTACTTC
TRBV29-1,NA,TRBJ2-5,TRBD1,CSAVDREWGTQYF,TGCAGCGCCGTGGACAGGGAATGGGGGACCCAGTACTTC
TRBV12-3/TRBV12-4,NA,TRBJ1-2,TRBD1,CASRRDRVGGYTF,TGTGCCAGCAGACGGGACAGGGTAGGTGGCTACACCTTC
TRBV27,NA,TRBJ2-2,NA,CASSLKGVVGELFF,TGTGCCAGCAGTTTAAAAGGGGTGGTCGGGGAGCTGTTTTTT
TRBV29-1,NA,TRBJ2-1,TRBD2,CSVGASGWSSYNEQFF,TGCAGCGTTGGTGCTAGCGGATGGAGCTCCTACAATGAGCAGTTCTTC
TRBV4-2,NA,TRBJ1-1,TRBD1,CASSQDPGQGMNTEAFF,TGTGCCAGCAGCCAAGATCCCGGACAGGGAATGAACACTGAAGCTTTCTTT
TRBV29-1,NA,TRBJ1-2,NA,CSVGARSYGYTF,TGCAGCGTTGGGGCTCGGTCTTATGGCTACACCTTC
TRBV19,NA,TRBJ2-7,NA,CASSMGRSYEQYF,TGTGCCAGTAGTATGGGCAGGTCCTACGAGCAGTACTTC
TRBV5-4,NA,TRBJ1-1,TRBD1,CASSLGGNTEAFF,TGTGCCAGCAGCTTAGGGGGCAACACTGAAGCTTTCTTT
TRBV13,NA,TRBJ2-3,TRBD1,CASSGWRTGRWADTQYF,TGTGCCAGCAGCGGATGGAGGACAGGGAGGTGGGCAGATACGCAGTATTTT
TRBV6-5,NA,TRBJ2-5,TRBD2,CASSQAGDQETQYF,TGTGCCAGCAGCCAGGCGGGGGATCAAGAGACCCAGTACTTC